The 29 T cell receptor beta chains reported below all come from one sample, sequenced in a study of T cell clonality in common variable immunodeficiency. TCRdb's copy holds only in-frame clones and misses some; the assay was immunoSEQ multiplex PCR. The sample gives tens of thousands of clones, none seen only once, and the top ten clones hold over 2%. The sample consisted of peripheral blood mononuclear cells. The receptors were sampled from a person between 18 and 69 years old in good health.

In its sample, this clone was seen many times. Read data end 3 residues before the CDR3 end; the end is taken from the germline J gene. The chain has TRBV19 and TRBJ1-4, with no clear D. CDR3 length: 14 amino acids. The germline V gene has CDR1 LNHDA and CDR2 SQIVND (reference sequence). V was shortened by 6 bases and J by 5 bases, with 13 bases between the two germline ends. The covered CDR3 bases are TGTGCCAGTAGCCTCCGACAAAACAATGAAAAA. Translated, it gives CASSLRQNNEK. From start to end, the CDR3 is CASSLRQNNEKLFF.

Points on this clone: The read halts 3 residues ahead of the CDR3 end, with the missing end drawn from the germline J gene. The chain joins TRBV18 to TRBJ1-1, with D hard to call. V lost 0 bases to trimming and J lost 4 bases, with 15 bases between them. This CDR3 comprises 16 residues. Germline V gene sequence: CDR1 KGHSH, CDR2 LQKENI. The CDR3 bases that were read are TGTGCCAGCTCACCACCCCGGGGTGCCATGAGCACTGAA. Its protein is CASSPPRGAMSTE. The full CDR3 is CASSPPRGAMSTEAFF.

This clone has at least ten counts. The CDR3 end is not reached by the read, which stops 3 residues before it; the germline J gene fills it in. The sample carries other DNA sequences with the same CDR3. The chain employs TRBV19 and TRBJ1-1; the D gene is possibly TRBD1 (6 bases). The CDR3 runs to 14 residues. CDR1 and CDR2 from the germline V gene are LNHDA and SQIVND (reference sequence). Trimming left V 3 bases short and J 0 bases short, with 8 bases between. The CDR3 loop is CASSIQGLNTEAFF. The covered CDR3 bases are TGTGCCAGTAGTATCCAGGGGCTGAACACTGAA.

This clone has only a few counts. The sequence runs out 3 residues before the end of the CDR3; the remainder is reconstructed from the germline J gene. The genes are TRBV11-2 and TRBJ2-3, with D perhaps TRBD2 (5 bases). Deletions cut 1 base from V and 0 bases from J, with 8 bases between. The CDR3 spans 15 residues. CDR1 and CDR2 (germline): SGHAT, FQNNGV. CDR3 DNA (partial): TGTGCCAGCAGCTTAGTCCAGCGGAGCACAGATACG. It codes for CASSLVQRSTDT. The whole CDR3 protein reads CASSLVQRSTDTQYF. Looking up the rest from reference TRBV11-2 and TRBJ2-3 gives the full variable domain: EAGVAQSPRYKIIEKRQSVAFWCNPISGHATLYWYQQILGQGPKLLIQFQNNGVVDDSQLPKDRFSAERLKGVDSTLKIQPAKLEDSAVYLCASSLVQRSTDTQYFGPGTRLTVL.

This clone was observed many times. One end of the junction does not line up with germline, which may come from a read error. The read comes to an end 3 residues before the CDR3 does, leaving the germline J gene to fill in the end. The rearrangement links TRBV4-2 to TRBJ2-5; 13 positions match TRBD2. The CDR3 runs 17 residues. The germline gives CDR1 LGHNA, CDR2 YNFKEQ. CDR3 DNA (partial): TGCGCCAGCAGCCACCTACTAGCGGGGGGGCCTGGAGAGACC. Amino acids: CASSHLLAGGPGET. The whole CDR3 protein reads CASSHLLAGGPGETQYF.

The sample holds many counts of this clone. CDR3 in amino acids: CACCRGETQYF. The CDR3 DNA, read in part, is TGTGCCTGTTGTAGGGGTGAGACG. The V and J genes are TRBV30 and TRBJ2-3; a possible D gene is TRBD1 (5 bases). Read sequence stops 3 residues before the CDR3 end, and the germline J gene provides the missing end. Germline CDR1 reads GTSNPN; CDR2 reads SVGIG (reference sequence). This CDR3 has 11 amino acids. The full variable domain, rest sourced from reference TRBV30 and TRBJ2-3, is SQTIHQWPATLVQPVGSPLSLECTVEGTSNPNLYWYRQAAGRGLQLLFYSVGIGQISSEVPQNLSASRPQDRQFILSSKKLLLSDSGFYLCACCRGETQYFGPGTRLTVL.

The sample holds many counts of this clone. Read coverage stops 3 residues before the CDR3 terminus; the germline J gene supplies the remainder. This sequence joins TRBV27 and TRBJ2-7; 10 nucleotides align to TRBD1. Germline V CDR1 and CDR2: MNHEY, SMNVEV (reference sequence). The CDR3 is 15 amino acids. J gave up 2 bases and V 4 bases, and 5 bases lay outside the gene matches. The CDR3 bases that were read are TGTGCCAGCAGTTCGTTGACAGGGGGCACCTACGAG. Translation gives CASSSLTGGTYE. In full, the CDR3 is CASSSLTGGTYEQYF.

Many counts were recorded for this clone. The read falls 3 residues short of the CDR3 end, and the missing part is taken from the germline J gene. The chain uses TRBV19 and TRBJ1-1; D remains ambiguous. From germline, CDR1 is LNHDA and CDR2 SQIVND (reference sequence). The length of the CDR3 is 12 residues. CDR3 DNA, as far as it was read: TGTGCCAGTAGTATTGGCGGGATGGGG. This encodes CASSIGGMG. The whole CDR3 protein is CASSIGGMGAFF. The entire variable domain, with the rest obtained from reference TRBV19 and TRBJ1-1, is as follows: DGGITQSPKYLFRKEGQNVTLSCEQNLNHDAMYWYRQDPGQGLRLIYYSQIVNDFQKGDIAEGYSVSREKKESFPLTVTSAQKNPTAFYLCASSIGGMGAFFGQGTRLTVV.

Many counts were recorded for this clone. The CDR3 extends 3 residues past the end of the read, so its final part is completed from the germline J gene. This chain joins TRBV20-1 and TRBJ2-5; D unresolved. This CDR3 comprises 12 residues. V shed 2 bases and J shed 1 base, with 5 bases lying between them. CDR1 is DFQATT and CDR2 is SNEGSKA in the germline V gene (reference sequence). The CDR3 bases that were read are TGCAGTGCTAGAAACATCCAAGAGACC. Translating it yields CSARNIQET. The whole CDR3 protein reads CSARNIQETQYF.

This clone was recorded many times. The sequenced fragment ends 3 residues before the CDR3 boundary, so the rest is inferred from the germline J gene. The chain carries TRBV6-1 and TRBJ2-3; tentative D call: TRBD2 (5 bases). Between the trimmed V and J ends, which lost 1 base and 1 base, there was a span of 9 bases. This CDR3 spans 15 amino acids. Germline CDR1 and CDR2: MNHNS and SASEGT. Incomplete CDR3 DNA: TGTGCCAGCAGTGAAGGAGGACTGGGCACAGATACG. Encoded protein: CASSEGGLGTDT. The entire CDR3 sequence reads CASSEGGLGTDTQYF.

This clone was seen repeatedly, ten times or more. The read falls 3 residues short of the CDR3 end, and the missing part is taken from the germline J gene. V gene TRBV5-6 combines with J gene TRBJ1-6; D is undetermined. The CDR3 loop spans 15 amino acids. V dropped 0 bases and J dropped 2 bases, with 6 bases sitting between them. Germline CDR1 and CDR2: SGHDT and YYEEEE. The DNA read from the CDR3 is TGTGCCAGCAGCTTGGTATTCCCCTATAATTCACCC. This gives the protein CASSLVFPYNSP. The complete CDR3 sequence is CASSLVFPYNSPLHF.

This clone was seen many times. The read falls 3 residues short of the CDR3 end, and the missing part is taken from the germline J gene. The rearrangement uses TRBV18 and TRBJ2-3, with D maybe TRBD1 (5 bases). CDR1 is KGHSH, CDR2 LQKENI, per germline. CDR3 length equals 15 residues. Trimming pared 0 bases from V and 4 bases from J, leaving 11 bases between. CDR3 residues: CASSPPGPGADTQYF. Incomplete CDR3 DNA: TGTGCCAGCTCACCACCGGGGCCAGGCGCAGATACG. The variable domain in full, with the rest retrieved from reference TRBV18 and TRBJ2-3, is NAGVMQNPRHLVRRRGQEARLRCSPMKGHSHVYWYRQLPEEGLKFMVYLQKENIIDESGMPKERFSAEFPKEGPSILRIQQVVRGDSAAYFCASSPPGPGADTQYFGPGTRLTVL.

This clone was picked up many times. The sequenced fragment ends 3 residues before the CDR3 boundary, so the rest is inferred from the germline J gene. The chain employs TRBV5-6 and TRBJ1-2, with a tentative D call TRBD1 (6 bases). Per the germline V gene, CDR1 is SGHDT and CDR2 is YYEEEE. The CDR3 length is 11 residues. The covered CDR3 bases are TGTGCCAGCAGCCGACAGGACGGC. Amino acids: CASSRQDG. The CDR3 as a whole reads CASSRQDGYTF.

This clone was counted ten times or more. Sequencing ends 3 residues short of the CDR3 end; the germline J gene provides the rest. The chain couples TRBV6-2 or TRBV6-3 to TRBJ2-3; 7 bases fit TRBD2. The length of the CDR3 is 13 residues. Per germline, CDR1 MNHEY and CDR2 SVGEGT. Trimming at V came to 5 bases and at J to 4 bases, leaving 3 bases not matched to a gene. The CDR3 region is CASSHGLADTQYF. Incomplete CDR3 DNA: TGTGCCAGCAGTCACGGACTAGCAGATACG.

This clone occurred many times. The sequenced fragment ends 3 residues before the CDR3 boundary, so the rest is inferred from the germline J gene. J is TRBJ2-3 and V is TRBV5-1; TRBD2 matches at 8 bases. J was trimmed by 2 bases and V by 4 bases; bases with no gene match: 6. Germline-derived CDR1 and CDR2 are SGHRS and YFSETQ. CDR3 size: 15 residues. The CDR3 bases that were read are TGCGCCAGCAGCCCGGGAGGGGTGCACACAGATACG. Translated, it gives CASSPGGVHTDT. Given in full, the CDR3 is CASSPGGVHTDTQYF.

Notes on this clone: The missing CDR3 end, 3 residues past where the read stops, is filled in from the germline J gene. The chain joins TRBV20-1 to TRBJ2-1; the D gene is possibly TRBD1 (5 bases). The V gene lost 0 bases and the J gene lost 9 bases, with 12 bases spanning the gap. Germline V gene data show CDR1 as DFQATT and CDR2 as SNEGSKA (reference sequence). This CDR3 comprises 13 residues. The part of the CDR3 DNA that was read is TGCAGTGCTAGAGATCCGGCAGGGCGTGAG. Translated: CSARDPAGRE. The CDR3, in full, reads CSARDPAGREQFF.

This clone occurred many times. The CDR3 extends 3 residues past the end of the read, so its final part is completed from the germline J gene. The rearrangement links TRBV20-1 to TRBJ1-1; TRBD1 matches 7 bases. This CDR3 is built from 17 residues. Germline V gives CDR1 DFQATT, CDR2 SNEGSKA (reference sequence). CDR3 sequence reads: CSARGTGALSTLAGAFF. The covered CDR3 bases are TGCAGTGCTAGAGGGACAGGAGCACTCTCCACGCTCGCAGGG.

In this sample, this clone turned up many times. The sequenced fragment ends 3 residues before the CDR3 boundary, so the rest is inferred from the germline J gene. The chain is built from TRBV14 and TRBJ2-3, with unresolved D. Trimming stripped 3 bases from V and 2 bases from J, with 15 bases between. The germline V gene encodes CDR1 SGHDN and CDR2 FVKESK. CDR3 size: 16 residues. The CDR3 region is CASSHLHDFPTDTQYF. The sequenced part of the CDR3 DNA is TGTGCCAGCAGCCATCTACACGACTTTCCCACAGATACG.

This clone was picked up a small number of times. Read sequence stops 3 residues before the CDR3 end, and the germline J gene provides the missing end. The V call is TRBV5-6, the J call TRBJ2-3; the D gene is possibly TRBD2 (5 bases). Germline-derived CDR1 and CDR2 are SGHDT and YYEEEE. The CDR3 contains 14 residues. Incomplete CDR3 DNA: TGTGCCAGCAGCTTGGGTATCGGGGATCAGCCG. Translated: CASSLGIGDQP. The full CDR3 protein is CASSLGIGDQPQYF.

The sample holds many counts of this clone. The CDR3 goes on 3 residues after the read ends, and that part is filled in from the germline J gene. The gene calls are TRBV7-3 and TRBJ2-5; perhaps TRBD2 as D (6 bases). This CDR3 has 14 amino acids. CDR1 and CDR2 (germline): SGHTA, FQGTGA. Trimming left V 2 bases short and J 7 bases short, with 14 bases between. CDR3 region: CASSLDNGGGTQYF. CDR3 DNA, as far as it was read: TGTGCCAGCAGCTTAGATAACGGGGGTGGGACC. The full variable domain, with the rest looked up from reference TRBV7-3 and TRBJ2-5, is GAGVSQTPSNKVTEKGKYVELRCDPISGHTALYWYRQSLGQGPEFLIYFQGTGAADDSGLPNDRFFAVRPEGSVSTLKIQRTERGDSAVYLCASSLDNGGGTQYFGPGTRLLVL.

This clone was seen repeatedly, ten times or more. The DNA ends 3 residues before the CDR3 does, and the rest of the CDR3 is filled in from the germline J gene. The rearrangement uses TRBV23-1 and TRBJ1-6; D perhaps matches TRBD1 (5 bases). TRBV23-1 is an ORF for which the function is uncertain. This CDR3 is built from 16 residues. V was clipped by 6 bases and J by 8 bases, with 20 bases between them. The sequenced part of the CDR3 DNA is TGCGCCAGCAGACCTACGGGGGGGACGGGGTATTCACCC. Translated: CASRPTGGTGYSP. The whole CDR3 reads CASRPTGGTGYSPLHF.

This clone was recorded many times. The read ends 3 residues before the CDR3 terminus; that terminus is restored from the germline J gene. V usage is TRBV2 and J usage is TRBJ2-1, with D possibly matching TRBD2 (5 bases). The germline gives CDR1 SNHLY, CDR2 FYNNEI. The ends were cut back, 4 bases at V and 8 bases at J, with 6 bases in the middle. This CDR3 has 11 amino acids. CDR3 DNA, as far as it was read: TGTGCCAGCAGTGGCGGGTATGAG. It encodes CASSGGYE. The whole CDR3 sequence reads CASSGGYEQFF.

This clone has a count of ten or more. The read comes to an end 3 residues before the CDR3 does, leaving the germline J gene to fill in the end. The chain has TRBV29-1 and TRBJ1-2; TRBD1 matches 8 bases. The CDR3 has 12 amino acids. V dropped 4 bases and J dropped 6; count of bases not matched to a gene: 4. Germline values: CDR1 SQVTM, CDR2 ANQGSEA. The CDR3 bases that were read are TGCAGCGTTGCGGACAGGGATAATGGC. Residues: CSVADRDNG. Given in full, the CDR3 is CSVADRDNGYTF.

This clone came up many times. The read terminates 3 residues before the CDR3 end, so the remaining end is supplied by the germline J gene. This chain connects TRBV5-4 to TRBJ2-2, with TRBD1 identical over 9 bases. CDR1 and CDR2 from the germline V gene are SGHNT and YYREEE (reference sequence). Germline trimming cut 0 bases from V and 4 bases from J; bases unmatched to any gene: 4. The CDR3 has 16 residues. The CDR3 is CASSLAEDRGTGELFF. The sequenced CDR3 bases are TGTGCCAGCAGCTTGGCCGAGGACAGGGGCACCGGGGAG.

This clone was detected ten times or more. The CDR3 end is not reached by the read, which stops 3 residues before it; the germline J gene fills it in. The chain carries TRBV7-2 and TRBJ1-2; 7 bases map to TRBD1. Per the germline V gene, CDR1 is SGHTA and CDR2 is FQGNSA. This CDR3 is 12 amino acids long. CDR3 DNA (partial): TGTGCCAGCAGCCCCCAGGGGGGCCGC. Encoded protein: CASSPQGGR. The CDR3 reads in full as CASSPQGGRYTF.

This clone has ten or more counts. Read coverage stops 3 residues before the CDR3 terminus; the germline J gene supplies the remainder. The rearrangement links TRBV20-1 to TRBJ1-2; TRBD1 might be the D (5 bases). This CDR3 region has 14 residues. CDR1 DFQATT and CDR2 SNEGSKA come from the germline V gene (reference sequence). The chain's CDR3 is CSARTRGGSWGYTF. The covered CDR3 bases are TGCAGTGCTAGAACGAGGGGCGGTAGCTGGGGC.

This clone has ten or more counts. Sequencing ends 3 residues short of the CDR3 end; the germline J gene provides the rest. J is TRBJ2-3 and V is TRBV19, with TRBD2 identical over 7 bases. Germline V CDR1 and CDR2: LNHDA, SQIVND (reference sequence). CDR3 length equals 12 residues. With V trimmed by 4 bases and J by 6 bases, 1 base remained unmatched. CDR3 in amino acids: CASSTGGDTQYF. The sequenced part of the CDR3 DNA is TGTGCCAGTAGTACCGGGGGGGATACG.

In this sample, this clone turned up many times. The CDR3 goes on 3 residues after the read ends, and that part is filled in from the germline J gene. Distinct nucleotide sequences in the sample also encode this CDR3. The J gene is TRBJ2-1, the V gene TRBV18; 11 nucleotides match TRBD2. The germline CDR1 and CDR2 sequences are KGHSH and LQKENI. The CDR3 totals 17 residues. V gave up 3 bases and J gave up 8 bases; unmatched junction bases: 12. The DNA read from the CDR3 is TGTGCCAGCTCACCGACAAGCCTTAGCGGGGGGGGGTATGAG. It codes for CASSPTSLSGGGYE. In full, the CDR3 is CASSPTSLSGGGYEQFF.

This clone showed up just a few times. The CDR3 end falls 3 residues outside the read, so it is completed with the germline J gene. The chain has TRBV7-8 and TRBJ1-1; D call uncertain. V was trimmed by 1 base and J by 1 base, leaving 10 bases between them. The CDR3 is 15 residues long. Germline V gene data show CDR1 as SGHVS and CDR2 as FQNEAQ. The sequenced part of the CDR3 DNA is TGTGCCAGCAGCTTAGATAGGGCGGGGAACACTGAA. Amino acid sequence: CASSLDRAGNTE. The entire CDR3 protein reads CASSLDRAGNTEAFF.